The present entry profiles one T cell receptor (beta chain) with its context. Its antigen is unidentified. Germline V gene data show CDR1 as SQVTM and CDR2 as ANQGSEA. The CDR3 contains 15 residues. With V trimmed by 1 base and J by 2 bases, 7 bases remained unmatched. This specimen comes from a study of cytomegalovirus exposure and HLA in healthy donors. In the PCR, 60 Vbeta and 13 Jbeta primers were used. Method: immunoSEQ multiplex PCR; TCRdb's copy keeps in-frame clones and lacks some. The data contain about 190,000 clones, around 78% of them singletons. Study-wide results and caveats: In a later analysis, HLA-associated beta chains showed higher expansion and lower generation probabilities than comparable chains. The productive fraction for most TCR beta V segments was about 90% or about 30% in an earlier analysis. Researchers reported in a later analysis that a missense DCLRE1C variant was tied to TCR beta V- and J-gene trimming.

Sequences were obtained from PBMCs. The sequence was collected from a woman aged 25-40 years in good health and CMV-seropositive. The gene calls are TRBV29-1 and TRBJ2-7, with 8 bases lining up with TRBD2. The CDR3 DNA reads as TGCAGCGTTGAAGGTCACCGGGGGGGAACCTACGAGCAGTACTTC. It is translated as CSVEGHRGGTYEQYF.